This TCR beta chain appears in the sequencing data of a study of regulatory T cells in long-lasting Graves disease. Background on the study: The criterion for persistent Graves' disease was over 5 years of antithyroid drugs with positive TSH receptor antibodies.

A note on this clonotype: What it binds is unknown.

Germline assignment: CDR1 SGHNT and CDR2 YENEEA. Trimming cost V 5 bases and J 5 bases, with 16 bases left between them. This CDR3 has 14 residues. Assembly of TCR beta libraries relied on iRepertoire HTBI primers together with Arm-PCR of CDR3 regions. In TCRdb, the multiplex PCR reads were re-called with MiXCR into one record per CDR3 protein. The table has roughly 470,000 distinct CDR3 sequences, around 20% seen once. Time point here: persistent/refractory GD, antithyroid drugs over 5 years with positive TRAb. Generation of the TCR library employed RNA extracted from PBMCs. Whole-study results and caveats: Analyses excluded thyroid tissue, covering peripheral blood alone.

This specimen consisted of peripheral blood mononuclear cells (PBMCs), obtained when the disease was refractory, from a patient treated with antithyroid drugs. J is TRBJ2-7 and V is TRBV11-3; no reliable D call. The sequence was obtained from a female donor with Graves disease. DNA of the CDR3: TGTGCCAGCAGCCGCTCTTCGGGTATCGACGAGCAGTACTTC. The encoded protein is CASSRSSGIDEQYF.